What follows describes a single T cell receptor beta chain. The data stem from a study of CD8 T cells in Susac syndrome. The length of the CDR3 is 18 residues. CDR1 and CDR2 from the germline V gene are LNHDA and SQIVND (reference sequence). V shed 5 bases and J 1 base; nucleotides not matched to a gene: 12. It was with random hexamers that 0.5 to 1 ug RNA was reverse transcribed. One entry per CDR3 protein results from TCRdb running MiXCR on the immunoSEQ multiplex PCR reads. The sample gives just over 300,000 distinct CDR3 sequences, 92% of which show up once; less than 0.08% is in the top ten. Treatment-naive patients with stable or active relapsing-remitting disease served as multiple sclerosis controls. TEMRA cells were FACS-enriched, unlike CD8+ and CD4+ T cells, which were negatively isolated.

This chain joins TRBV19 and TRBJ2-3; 10 bases align to TRBD2. The sample taken for sequencing was CD4+ T cells from PBMCs. The origin of this receptor is a human donor with multiple sclerosis. CDR3 nucleotides: TGTGCCAGTAGTTCCGGGCCGGGGACTAGCGCCCGCACAGATACGCAGTATTTT. Amino acids: CASSSGPGTSARTDTQYF. Supplemented by reference TRBV19 and TRBJ2-3, the full variable domain reads DGGITQSPKYLFRKEGQNVTLSCEQNLNHDAMYWYRQDPGQGLRLIYYSQIVNDFQKGDIAEGYSVSREKKESFPLTVTSAQKNPTAFYLCASSSGPGTSARTDTQYFGPGTRLTVL.